The rows below give T cell receptor beta chains drawn from one sample of a study of shared clonotypes between healthy human individuals. Method: immunoSEQ multiplex PCR; TCRdb's copy keeps in-frame clones and lacks some. The sample lists a few million clones, approximately 94% occurring once. What was sequenced was naive CD4+ T cells sorted from blood. The receptors here all came from a man aged 18 to 29 in good health. CDR3s include the opening cysteine and the closing phenylalanine or tryptophan. The D gene is left open where the match is weak. Some rows have no size entry. The others give once, few or many, or a class for an expanded clone.

abundance	v_gene	j_gene	d_gene	CDR3nt	CDR3aa
-	TRBV25-1	TRBJ2-1	TRBD2	TGTGCCAGCAGTGAAAGCGGGGGGCGAGGGGGTCACAATGAGCAGTTCTTC	CASSESGGRGGHNEQFF
-	TRBV4-1	TRBJ2-5	-	TGCGCCAGCAGCCAAGATGGGGACCAAAGTCTGCACTTC	CASSQDGDQSLHF
-	TRBV27	TRBJ2-7	-	TGTGCCAGCACCAAGACCGGGACCCACCGCTGGGAGCAGTACTTC	CASTKTGTHRWEQYF
-	TRBV7-2	TRBJ1-2	-	TGTGCCAGCTCTTCGAGGGGGGCTAACTATGGCTACACCTTC	CASSSRGANYGYTF
-	TRBV5-1	TRBJ2-5	-	TGCGCCAGCAGCGTAGATAACCAGAAGACCCAGTACTTC	CASSVDNQKTQYF
-	TRBV5-6	TRBJ1-1	-	TGTGCCAGCAGCTGGGGAGGAAGGCGGTACACTGAAGCTTTCTTT	CASSWGGRRYTEAFF
-	TRBV7-9	TRBJ2-3	-	TGTGCCAGCAGCTCAGACGGAGGCAGCACAGATACGCAGTATTTT	CASSSDGGSTDTQYF
-	TRBV5-1	TRBJ2-5	-	TGCGCCAGCAGCTTGGTTGCAGCCCAAGAGACCCAGTACTTC	CASSLVAAQETQYF
once	TRBV5-1	TRBJ2-3	-	TGCGCCAGCCGCGGTGGGGGGAAAGATACGCAGTATTTT	CASRGGGKDTQYF
-	TRBV4-1	TRBJ1-4	-	TGCGCCAGCAGCTTGAACCGGTGGACTAATGAAAAACTGTTTTTT	CASSLNRWTNEKLFF
once	TRBV18	TRBJ1-4	-	TGTGCCAGCTCACCCGCCAGGCCAGGTCCTAATGAAAAACTGTTTTTT	CASSPARPGPNEKLFF
-	TRBV18	TRBJ1-2	-	TGTGCCAGCTCACCACTCGGGACGGACTATGGCTACACCTTC	CASSPLGTDYGYTF
-	TRBV5-4	TRBJ2-3	-	TGTGCCAGCAGCTTGTGGAGCGGAGGCACAGATACGCAGTATTTT	CASSLWSGGTDTQYF
-	TRBV20-1	TRBJ2-7	-	TGCAGTGCAAGCGTGGCCTACGAGCAGTACTTC	CSASVAYEQYF
-	TRBV5-4	TRBJ2-2	-	TGTGCCAGCAGCTTCGGAGGGCCGAACACCGGGGAGCTGTTTTTT	CASSFGGPNTGELFF
-	TRBV6-1	TRBJ1-2	-	TGTGCCACCGGTGGCAGGGACCCGTTTAACTATGGCTACACCTTC	CATGGRDPFNYGYTF
once	TRBV6-6	TRBJ2-1	TRBD2	TGTGCCAGCATCAGGACTAGCGGAGTAGGCAATGAGCAGTTCTTC	CASIRTSGVGNEQFF
-	TRBV5-1	TRBJ2-2	-	TGCGCCAGCAGCTGGGCGGCTGACACCGGGGAGCTGTTTTTT	CASSWAADTGELFF
-	TRBV9	TRBJ1-4	-	TGTGCCAGCAGCGTAGAGCTGGCTAATGAAAAACTGTTTTTT	CASSVELANEKLFF
-	TRBV5-8	TRBJ2-7	TRBD2	TGTGCCAGCAGCTCTAGCGGGGGGACCTACGAGCAGTACTTC	CASSSSGGTYEQYF
-	TRBV6-4	TRBJ1-1	-	TGTGCCAGCAGTGAATCGTGGGGTCACACTGAAGCTTTCTTT	CASSESWGHTEAFF
-	TRBV2	TRBJ2-1	TRBD2	TGTGCCAGCAGGGGCGGGAGGGAACTTGCCTACAATGAGCAGTTCTTC	CASRGGRELAYNEQFF
-	TRBV2	TRBJ2-7	-	TGTGCCAGCAGTGAGGGGGAGCAGTACTTC	CASSEGEQYF
-	TRBV18	TRBJ2-3	TRBD2	TGTGCCAGCTCACCACCCACGGGGGGGACCCCCGATACGCAGTATTTT	CASSPPTGGTPDTQYF
once	TRBV4-1	TRBJ2-5	-	TGCGCCAGCAGCCAGCTTCGGGGGACCCAGTACTTC	CASSQLRGTQYF
-	TRBV7-2	TRBJ1-2	-	TGTGCCAGCAGCTTGGGTACAGTTAACTATGGCTACACCTTC	CASSLGTVNYGYTF
-	TRBV28	TRBJ2-5	-	TGTGCCAGCAGTTTCCCCTTGCAAGAGACCCAGTACTTC	CASSFPLQETQYF
-	TRBV29-1	TRBJ1-2	-	TGCAGCGTTGACTCGGGCCTTCCACGAGGCTATGGCTACACCTTC	CSVDSGLPRGYGYTF
-	TRBV6-6	TRBJ1-4	-	TGTGCCAGCAGAACAGGTTTCGAAAAACTGTTTTTT	CASRTGFEKLFF
-	TRBV5-1	TRBJ2-2	TRBD1	TGCGCCAGCAGCTTTCTCGGAACAGGGGTTACCGGGGAGCTGTTTTTT	CASSFLGTGVTGELFF
-	TRBV7-2	TRBJ2-1	TRBD2	TGTGCCAGCAGGTTTTGGGCGGGAGAAGGGTACAATGAGCAGTTCTTC	CASRFWAGEGYNEQFF
-	TRBV4-1	TRBJ1-2	-	TGCGCCAGCAGCCAACGCAGGGGCGATGGCTACACCTTC	CASSQRRGDGYTF
-	TRBV5-1	TRBJ2-7	-	TGCGCCAGCAGCGTCGGACAGCGGGCCGGGGGGCAGGAGCAGTACTTC	CASSVGQRAGGQEQYF
-	TRBV6-6	TRBJ1-1	-	TGTGCCAGCAGTTACTCAGAGTTGAACACTGAAGCTTTCTTT	CASSYSELNTEAFF
-	TRBV19	TRBJ2-7	TRBD1	TGTGCCAGTAGCAAGAGACAGGGGGGGTACGAGCAGTACTTC	CASSKRQGGYEQYF
-	TRBV14	TRBJ2-2	-	TGTGCCAGCAGCCAAGAACAGGTGAACACCGGGGAGCTGTTTTTT	CASSQEQVNTGELFF
-	TRBV6-6	TRBJ1-5	TRBD1	TGTGCCAGCAGTCGACAGGGGAAGGACAATCAGCCCCAGCATTTT	CASSRQGKDNQPQHF
-	TRBV7-9	TRBJ2-2	-	TGTGCCAGCAGCCCGTTTAACGGGGAGCTGTTTTTT	CASSPFNGELFF
-	TRBV7-2	TRBJ2-1	TRBD2	TGTGCCAGCAGCTTAGACTTAGCGGGAGGGCCGTACAATGAGCAGTTCTTC	CASSLDLAGGPYNEQFF
-	TRBV19	TRBJ1-1	-	TGTGCCGGTCCGTACGGGACGGCTACCAAGAACACTGAAGCTTTCTTT	CAGPYGTATKNTEAFF
once	TRBV19	TRBJ2-3	TRBD2	TGTGCCAGTAGTATAAGGTCTAGCGGGAGTGGCACAGATACGCAGTATTTT	CASSIRSSGSGTDTQYF
-	TRBV10-3	TRBJ1-1	TRBD1	TGTGCCATCAGTGCTGACAGGGGTGTGATGAACACTGAAGCTTTCTTT	CAISADRGVMNTEAFF
-	TRBV10-3	TRBJ2-7	-	TGTGCCATCAGTGAGTCGGGAAAACACTACGAGCAGTACTTC	CAISESGKHYEQYF
few	TRBV7-9	TRBJ1-5	TRBD1	TGTGCCAGCAGCCTAGGACAGGGTGCACAGCCCCAGCATTTT	CASSLGQGAQPQHF
few	TRBV9	TRBJ1-2	-	TGTGCCAGCAGCGTCGAGACGGGGTATGGCTACACCTTC	CASSVETGYGYTF
once	TRBV6-1	TRBJ2-7	-	TGTGCCAGCAGTGTAAGACAGGGACTATACGAGCAGTACTTC	CASSVRQGLYEQYF
-	TRBV7-2	TRBJ2-2	-	TGTGCCAGCAGCCCAAGTAAGGCCGGGGAGCTGTTTTTT	CASSPSKAGELFF
-	TRBV25-1	TRBJ1-1	-	TGTGCCAGCAGTGAATACTATGGAACCACTGAAGCTTTCTTT	CASSEYYGTTEAFF
-	TRBV7-9	TRBJ2-7	TRBD2	TGTGCCAGCAGCCCGGGGGGGACTAGCGGAATTTCCTACGAGCAGTACTTC	CASSPGGTSGISYEQYF
-	TRBV4-1	TRBJ2-3	TRBD2	TGCGCCAGCAGCCAAGATTCCGGCGGGAGCGTTAATACGCAGTATTTT	CASSQDSGGSVNTQYF
-	TRBV5-1	TRBJ2-3	-	TGCGCCAGCAGCTTTGGGGGAGCAGATACGCAGTATTTT	CASSFGGADTQYF
-	TRBV6-5	TRBJ2-1	-	TGTGCCAGCAGTTACGATCCATCGCGGGCGGAGCAGTTCTTC	CASSYDPSRAEQFF
-	TRBV19	TRBJ2-3	TRBD1	TGTGCCAGTAGTATCGGACAGGCGGGAGATACGCAGTATTTT	CASSIGQAGDTQYF